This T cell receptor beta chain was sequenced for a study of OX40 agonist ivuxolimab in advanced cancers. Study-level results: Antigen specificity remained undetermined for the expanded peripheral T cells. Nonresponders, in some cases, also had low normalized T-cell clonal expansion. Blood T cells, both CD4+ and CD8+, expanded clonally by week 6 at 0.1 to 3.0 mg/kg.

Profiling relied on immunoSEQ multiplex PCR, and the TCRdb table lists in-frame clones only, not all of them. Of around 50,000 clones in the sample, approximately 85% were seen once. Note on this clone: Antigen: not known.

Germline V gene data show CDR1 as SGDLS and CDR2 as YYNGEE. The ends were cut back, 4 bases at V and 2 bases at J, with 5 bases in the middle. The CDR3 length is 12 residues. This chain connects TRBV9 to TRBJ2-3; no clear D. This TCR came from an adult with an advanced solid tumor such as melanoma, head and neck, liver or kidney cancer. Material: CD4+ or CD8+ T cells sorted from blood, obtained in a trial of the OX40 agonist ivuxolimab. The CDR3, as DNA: TGTGCCAGCAGCTCGACCACAGATACGCAGTATTTT. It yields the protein CASSSTTDTQYF.